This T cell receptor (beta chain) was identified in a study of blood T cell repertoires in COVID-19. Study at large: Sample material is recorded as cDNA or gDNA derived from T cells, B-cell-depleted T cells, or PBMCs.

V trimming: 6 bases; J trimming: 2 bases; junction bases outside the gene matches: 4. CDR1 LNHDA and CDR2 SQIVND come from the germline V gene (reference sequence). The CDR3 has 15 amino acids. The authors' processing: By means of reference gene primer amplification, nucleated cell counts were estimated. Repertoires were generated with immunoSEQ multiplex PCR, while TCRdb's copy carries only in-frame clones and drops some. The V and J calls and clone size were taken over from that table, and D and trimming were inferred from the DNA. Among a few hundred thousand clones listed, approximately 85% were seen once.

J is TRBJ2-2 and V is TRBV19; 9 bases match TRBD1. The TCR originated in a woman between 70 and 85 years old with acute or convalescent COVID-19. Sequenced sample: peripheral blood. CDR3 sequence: CASRRQGENTGELFF. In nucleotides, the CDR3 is TGTGCCAGTAGGCGACAGGGGGAAAACACCGGGGAGCTGTTTTTT.